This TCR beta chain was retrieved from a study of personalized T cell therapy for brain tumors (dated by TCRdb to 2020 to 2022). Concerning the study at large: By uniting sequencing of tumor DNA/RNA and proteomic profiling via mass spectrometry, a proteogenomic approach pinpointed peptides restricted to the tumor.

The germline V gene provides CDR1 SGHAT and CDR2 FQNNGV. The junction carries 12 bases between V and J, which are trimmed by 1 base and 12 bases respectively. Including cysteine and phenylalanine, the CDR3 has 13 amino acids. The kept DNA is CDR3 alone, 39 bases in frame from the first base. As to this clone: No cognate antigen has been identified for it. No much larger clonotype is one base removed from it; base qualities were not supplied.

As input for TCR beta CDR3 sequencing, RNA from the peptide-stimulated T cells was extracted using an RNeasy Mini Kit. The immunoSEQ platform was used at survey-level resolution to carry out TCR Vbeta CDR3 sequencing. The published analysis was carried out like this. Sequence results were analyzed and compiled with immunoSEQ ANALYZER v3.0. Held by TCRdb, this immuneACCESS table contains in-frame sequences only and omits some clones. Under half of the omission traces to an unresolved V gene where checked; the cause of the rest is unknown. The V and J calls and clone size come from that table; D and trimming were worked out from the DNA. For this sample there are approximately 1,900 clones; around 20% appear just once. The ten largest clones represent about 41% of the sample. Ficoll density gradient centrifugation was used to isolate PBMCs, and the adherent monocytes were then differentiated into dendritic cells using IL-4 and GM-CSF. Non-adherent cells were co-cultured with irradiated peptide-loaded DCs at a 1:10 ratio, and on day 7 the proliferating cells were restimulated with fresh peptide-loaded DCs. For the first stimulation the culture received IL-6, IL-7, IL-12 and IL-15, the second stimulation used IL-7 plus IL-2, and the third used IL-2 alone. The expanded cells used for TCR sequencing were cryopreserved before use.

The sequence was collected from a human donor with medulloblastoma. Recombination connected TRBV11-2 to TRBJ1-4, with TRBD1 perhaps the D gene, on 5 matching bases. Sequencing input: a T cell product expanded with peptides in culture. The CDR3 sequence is CASSLGVGGELFF. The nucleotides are TGTGCCAGCAGCTTAGGGGTTGGGGGGGAACTGTTTTTT.